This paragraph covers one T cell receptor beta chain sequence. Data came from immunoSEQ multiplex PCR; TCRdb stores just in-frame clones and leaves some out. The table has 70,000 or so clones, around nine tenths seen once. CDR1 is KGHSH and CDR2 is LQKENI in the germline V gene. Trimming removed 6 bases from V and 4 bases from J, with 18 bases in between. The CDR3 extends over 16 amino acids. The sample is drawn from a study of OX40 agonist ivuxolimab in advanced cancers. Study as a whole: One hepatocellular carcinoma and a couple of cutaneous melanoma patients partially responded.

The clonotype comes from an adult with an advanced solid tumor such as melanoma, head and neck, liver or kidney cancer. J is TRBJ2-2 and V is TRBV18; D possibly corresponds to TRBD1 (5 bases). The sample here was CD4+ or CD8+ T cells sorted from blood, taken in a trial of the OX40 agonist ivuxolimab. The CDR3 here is CASSPSRQSSTGELFF. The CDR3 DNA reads TGTGCCAGCTCCCCGTCAAGACAGTCTAGCACCGGGGAGCTGTTTTTT.